This T cell receptor beta chain comes out of a study of cytomegalovirus exposure and HLA in healthy donors. Germline loops: CDR1 SGHDN, CDR2 FVKESK. Trimming stripped 6 bases from V and 1 base from J, with 6 bases between. CDR3 length: 13 residues. 60 Vbeta and 13 Jbeta primers were used in PCR. Method: immunoSEQ multiplex PCR; TCRdb's copy keeps in-frame clones and lacks some. The sample has some 120,000 clones; over 70% are singletons. For this clone: Its antigen is as yet unknown.

Findings and limits, study-wide: Researchers reported in a later analysis that common viral pathogens appeared linked to several top clusters. Sequencing artifact likely explains a cluster of highly shared sequence variants. Only CMV serostatus was available as immune exposure information. Across donors, presence/absence analyses took sequencing depth to be roughly uniform.

The TCR originated in a woman between 35 and 50 years old in good health and CMV-seropositive. V is TRBV14 and J is TRBJ2-2, with unresolved D. The sequenced sample consisted of PBMCs. Here the CDR3 DNA reads TGTGCCAGCAGTCCAGGGAACACCGGGGAGCTGTTTTTT. It yields the protein CASSPGNTGELFF.